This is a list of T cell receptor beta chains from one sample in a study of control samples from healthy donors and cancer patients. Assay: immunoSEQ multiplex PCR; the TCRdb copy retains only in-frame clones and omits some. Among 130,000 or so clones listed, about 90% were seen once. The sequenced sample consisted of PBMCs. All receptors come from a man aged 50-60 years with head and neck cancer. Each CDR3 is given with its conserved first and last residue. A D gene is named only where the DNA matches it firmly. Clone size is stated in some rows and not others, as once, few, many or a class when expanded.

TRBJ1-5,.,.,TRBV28,CATTVINQPQHF,TGTGCCACGACAGTAATCAATCAGCCCCAGCATTTT
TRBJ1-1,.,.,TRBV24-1,CATSDSDREAFF,TGTGCCACCAGTGATTCCGACAGAGAAGCTTTCTTT
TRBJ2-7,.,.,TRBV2,CASSRDRISYEQYF,TGTGCCAGCAGCCGGGATAGAATCTCCTACGAGCAGTACTTC
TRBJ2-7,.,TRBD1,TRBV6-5,CASRSGTGDGKYF,TGTGCCAGCAGGTCCGGGACAGGGGACGGGAAGTACTTC
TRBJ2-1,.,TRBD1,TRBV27,CASSLGGQGNNEQFF,TGTGCCAGCAGTTTAGGAGGACAGGGAAACAATGAGCAGTTCTTC
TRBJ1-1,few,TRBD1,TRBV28,CASSHDRAQPTEAFF,TGTGCCAGCAGCCACGACAGGGCGCAACCCACTGAAGCTTTCTTT
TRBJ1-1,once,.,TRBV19,CASSIYGLQAAAEAFF,TGTGCCAGTAGTATCTACGGACTCCAGGCCGCGGCTGAAGCTTTCTTT
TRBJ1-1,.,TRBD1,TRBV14,CASSRGQGIAAFF,TGTGCCAGCAGCCGAGGACAGGGGATCGCAGCTTTCTTT
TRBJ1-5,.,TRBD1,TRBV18,CASSRGTGEGGPQHF,TGTGCCAGCTCACGAGGGACAGGGGAAGGGGGGCCCCAGCATTTT
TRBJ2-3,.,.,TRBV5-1,CASSLGPGPGSTDTQYF,TGCGCCAGCAGCTTGGGTCCGGGTCCCGGGAGCACAGATACGCAGTATTTT
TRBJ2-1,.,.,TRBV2,CASSLDRSSYNEQFF,TGTGCCAGCAGTCTGGACAGAAGCTCCTACAATGAGCAGTTCTTC
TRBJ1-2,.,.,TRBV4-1,CASSHPGRRNYGYTF,TGCGCCAGCAGCCACCCCGGGCGAAGGAACTATGGCTACACCTTC
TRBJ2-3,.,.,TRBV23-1,CASSQLKGAQYF,TGCGCCAGCAGTCAACTGAAGGGAGCGCAGTATTTT
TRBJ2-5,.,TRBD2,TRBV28,CASSLKGLARNQETQYF,TGTGCCAGCAGTCTCAAAGGACTAGCGAGAAACCAAGAGACCCAGTACTTC
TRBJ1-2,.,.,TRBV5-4,CASSLGTDGYTF,TGTGCCAGCAGCTTGGGCACAGATGGCTACACCTTC
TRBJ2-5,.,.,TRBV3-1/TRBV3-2,CASSTWVGGRETQYF,TGTGCCAGCAGTACATGGGTAGGGGGGCGGGAGACCCAGTACTTC
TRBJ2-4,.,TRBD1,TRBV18,CASSPDRANIQYF,TGTGCCAGCTCACCAGACAGGGCAAACATTCAGTACTTC
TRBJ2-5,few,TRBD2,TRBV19,CASSPGLAGGRGETQYF,TGTGCCAGTAGCCCCGGACTAGCGGGAGGCCGGGGAGAGACCCAGTACTTC
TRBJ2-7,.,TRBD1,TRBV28,CASSSIDRGVSYEQYF,TGTGCCAGCAGTTCGATCGACAGGGGGGTATCCTACGAGCAGTACTTC
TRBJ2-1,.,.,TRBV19,CASSPTGRSFNEQFF,TGTGCCAGTAGTCCTACAGGGAGATCTTTCAATGAGCAGTTCTTC
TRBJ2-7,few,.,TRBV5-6,CASSILVGKISYEQYF,TGTGCCAGCAGTATTTTAGTGGGAAAGATCTCCTACGAGCAGTACTTC
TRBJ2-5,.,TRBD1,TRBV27,CASSLRDRGEETQYF,TGTGCCAGCAGTTTGAGGGACAGGGGAGAAGAGACCCAGTACTTC
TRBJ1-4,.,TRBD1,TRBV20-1,CSASPGGVTNEKLFF,TGCAGTGCTAGTCCAGGGGGGGTAACTAATGAAAAACTGTTTTTT